This entry features one T cell receptor beta chain sequence. Its antigen remains unidentified. TCRdb re-analysed the reads in MiXCR, keeping a single row per CDR3 protein. The sample comprises some 700,000 distinct CDR3 sequences, approximately 40% of which are singletons, and about 2.8% rests with the top ten. This entry is derived from a study of T cell repertoires in cytomegalovirus infection. Overall study: CMV infection plus the matching HLA type was flagged by public TCR beta signatures.

Study outcomes and limitations: Clonotypes of TCR beta that were HLA-C-restricted and CMV-specific dominated the ex vivo response. Using cumulative public TCR beta family frequency, the authors identified those who carried CMV together with the relevant HLA.

The CDR3 covers 16 residues. The germline V gene encodes CDR1 DFQATT and CDR2 SNEGSKA (reference sequence). The V gene end was trimmed by 1 base and the J gene end by 0 bases; junction bases not matched to a gene: 5. The TCR sequence derives from a human donor in good health (CMV status not recorded). Some clones in this sample may be carry-over from other donors' samples. The V gene is TRBV20-1, the J gene TRBJ1-4, with TRBD1 identical over 7 bases. Sequenced material: PBMCs. CDR3 sequence (DNA): TGCAGTGCTAGAGGAAAAGGGACAGCAACTAATGAAAAACTGTTTTTT. Its protein product is CSARGKGTATNEKLFF.